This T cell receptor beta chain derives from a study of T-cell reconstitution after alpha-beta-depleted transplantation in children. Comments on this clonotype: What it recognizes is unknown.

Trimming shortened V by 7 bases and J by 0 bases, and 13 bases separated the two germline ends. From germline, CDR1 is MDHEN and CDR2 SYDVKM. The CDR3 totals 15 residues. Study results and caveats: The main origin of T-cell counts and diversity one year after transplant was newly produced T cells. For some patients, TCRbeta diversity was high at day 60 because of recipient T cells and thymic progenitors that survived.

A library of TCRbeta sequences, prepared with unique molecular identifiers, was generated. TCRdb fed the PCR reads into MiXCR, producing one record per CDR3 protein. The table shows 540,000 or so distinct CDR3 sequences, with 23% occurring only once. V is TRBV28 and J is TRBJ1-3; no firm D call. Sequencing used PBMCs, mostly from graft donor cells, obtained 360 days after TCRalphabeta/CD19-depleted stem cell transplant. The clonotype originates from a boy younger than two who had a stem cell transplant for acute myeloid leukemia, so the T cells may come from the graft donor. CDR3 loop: CASTRTPYSGNTIYF. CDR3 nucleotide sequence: TGTGCCAGCACCCGGACCCCATACTCTGGAAACACCATATATTTT.